In this sample, the clone carrying this T cell receptor (beta chain) turned up a few times. These data are taken from a study of regulatory T cells in long-lasting Graves disease. The wider study: Freshly diagnosed Graves' patients had used antithyroid drugs for under 3 months.

Arm-PCR with iRepertoire HTBI primers amplified the CDR3 regions for these TCR beta libraries. From the multiplex PCR reads, TCRdb called clonotypes with MiXCR, one entry per CDR3 protein. The top ten hold around 10% of the sample, which has over 450,000 distinct CDR3 sequences, 12% seen once. The time point is: newly diagnosed GD, antithyroid drugs for less than 3 months. TCR sequences were obtained from RNA taken from PBMCs. CDR3 length equals 21 residues. Germline loops: CDR1 MNHEY, CDR2 SVGEGT. With 2 bases removed from V and 4 bases from J, the gap between germline ends came to 29 bases. The sample was also reused in another study, on T cells in Graves' hyperthyroidism and ophthalmopathy. This second report adds: Most expanded thyroid clonotypes above 0.001 recurred in blood.

Sample: peripheral blood mononuclear cells (PBMCs), taken at new diagnosis, from a patient treated with antithyroid drugs. The chain links TRBV6-2 or TRBV6-3 to TRBJ2-2; D is perhaps TRBD1 or TRBD2 (6 bases each). This clonotype originated in a woman aged 25-40 years with Graves disease. The CDR3 DNA sequence: TGTGCCAGCAGTTACCGTCTCCGGGCCCAAGATGGGGGGCGATCCACCGGGGAGCTGTTTTTT. This translates into CASSYRLRAQDGGRSTGELFF.